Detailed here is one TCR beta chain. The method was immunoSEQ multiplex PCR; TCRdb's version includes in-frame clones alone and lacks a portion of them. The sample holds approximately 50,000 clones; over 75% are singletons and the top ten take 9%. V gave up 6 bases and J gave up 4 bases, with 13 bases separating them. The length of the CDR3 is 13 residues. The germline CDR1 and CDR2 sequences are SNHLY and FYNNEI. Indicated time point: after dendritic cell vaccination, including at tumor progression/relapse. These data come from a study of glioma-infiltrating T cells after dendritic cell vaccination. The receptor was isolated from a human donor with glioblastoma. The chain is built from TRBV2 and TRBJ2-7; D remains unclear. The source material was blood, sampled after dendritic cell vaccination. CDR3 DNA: TGTGCCAGCAGAGCGTCCGACGGGTACGAGCAGTACTTC. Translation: CASRASDGYEQYF.